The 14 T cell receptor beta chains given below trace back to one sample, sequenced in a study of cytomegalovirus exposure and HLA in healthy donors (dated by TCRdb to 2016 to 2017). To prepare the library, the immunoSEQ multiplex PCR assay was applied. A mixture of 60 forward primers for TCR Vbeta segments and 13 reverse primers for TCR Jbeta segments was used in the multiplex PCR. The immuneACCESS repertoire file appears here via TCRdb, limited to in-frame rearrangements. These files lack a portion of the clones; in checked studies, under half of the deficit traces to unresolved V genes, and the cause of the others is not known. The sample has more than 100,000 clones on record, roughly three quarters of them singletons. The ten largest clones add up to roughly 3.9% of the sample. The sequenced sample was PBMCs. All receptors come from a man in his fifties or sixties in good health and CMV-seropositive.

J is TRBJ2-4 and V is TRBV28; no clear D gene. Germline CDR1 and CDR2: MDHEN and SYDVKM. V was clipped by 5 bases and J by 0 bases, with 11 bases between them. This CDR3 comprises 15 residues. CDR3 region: CASSVVELAKNIQYF. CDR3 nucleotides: TGTGCCAGCAGTGTGGTTGAGCTAGCCAAAAACATTCAGTACTTC.

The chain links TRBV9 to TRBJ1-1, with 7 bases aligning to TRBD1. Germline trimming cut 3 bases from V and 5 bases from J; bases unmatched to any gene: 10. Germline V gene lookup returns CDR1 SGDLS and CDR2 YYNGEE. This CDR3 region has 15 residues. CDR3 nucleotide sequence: TGTGCCAGCAGCGCCGCAGGGGGGAGAGGTACTGAAGCTTTCTTT. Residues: CASSAAGGRGTEAFF.

CDR3 bases: TGTGCCAGCAGCCAAGTTGGCCGTTGGGCAAATGAGCAGTTCTTC. As protein: CASSQVGRWANEQFF. This chain uses TRBV4-2 with TRBJ2-1; D remains unclear. This CDR3 spans 15 amino acids. V shed 1 base and J shed 7 bases, with 14 bases lying between them. Germline loops: CDR1 LGHNA, CDR2 YNFKEQ.

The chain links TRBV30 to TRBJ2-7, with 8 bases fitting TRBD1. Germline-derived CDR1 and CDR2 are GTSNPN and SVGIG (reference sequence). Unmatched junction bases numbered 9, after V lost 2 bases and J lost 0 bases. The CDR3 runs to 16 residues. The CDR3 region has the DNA TGTGCCTGGAGTCCGGCCCGGACAGGGATCTCCTACGAGCAGTACTTC. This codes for CAWSPARTGISYEQYF.

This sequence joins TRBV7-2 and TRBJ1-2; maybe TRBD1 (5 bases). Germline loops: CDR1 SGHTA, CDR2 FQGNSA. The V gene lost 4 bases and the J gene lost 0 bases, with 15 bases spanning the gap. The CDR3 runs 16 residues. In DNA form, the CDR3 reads TGTGCCAGCAGCTACCAAGCGGGGCGTACTAACTATGGCTACACCTTC. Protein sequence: CASSYQAGRTNYGYTF.

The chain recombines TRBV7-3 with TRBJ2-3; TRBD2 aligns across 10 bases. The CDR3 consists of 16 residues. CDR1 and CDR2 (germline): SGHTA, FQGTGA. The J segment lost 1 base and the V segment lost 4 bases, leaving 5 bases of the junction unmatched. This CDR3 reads CASSWAGTSGTDTQYF. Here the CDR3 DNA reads TGTGCCAGCAGCTGGGCCGGGACTAGCGGCACAGATACGCAGTATTTT. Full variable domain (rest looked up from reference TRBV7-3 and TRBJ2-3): GAGVSQTPSNKVTEKGKYVELRCDPISGHTALYWYRQSLGQGPEFLIYFQGTGAADDSGLPNDRFFAVRPEGSVSTLKIQRTERGDSAVYLCASSWAGTSGTDTQYFGPGTRLTVL.

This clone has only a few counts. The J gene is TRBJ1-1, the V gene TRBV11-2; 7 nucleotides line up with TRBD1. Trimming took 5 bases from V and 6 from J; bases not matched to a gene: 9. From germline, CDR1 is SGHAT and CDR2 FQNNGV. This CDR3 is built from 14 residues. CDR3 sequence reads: CASSPLGGNAEAFF. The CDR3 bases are TGTGCCAGCAGCCCTCTAGGGGGCAACGCTGAAGCTTTCTTT.

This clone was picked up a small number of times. The CDR3 nucleotides are TGTGCCAGCGACCGGGACACCAATAGCAATCAGCCCCAGCATTTT. Protein sequence: CASDRDTNSNQPQHF. The rearrangement joins TRBV6-1 to TRBJ1-5; perhaps TRBD1 as D (6 bases). Germline V gene sequence: CDR1 MNHNS, CDR2 SASEGT. V was cut by 8 bases and J by 0 bases, with 14 bases left in between. This CDR3 spans 15 amino acids.

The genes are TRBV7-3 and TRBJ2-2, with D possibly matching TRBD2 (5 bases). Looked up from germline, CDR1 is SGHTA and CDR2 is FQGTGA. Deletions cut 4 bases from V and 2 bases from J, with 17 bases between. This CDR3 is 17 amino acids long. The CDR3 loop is CASSSPERADNTGELFF. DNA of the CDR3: TGTGCCAGCAGCTCCCCCGAGAGGGCGGACAACACCGGGGAGCTGTTTTTT.

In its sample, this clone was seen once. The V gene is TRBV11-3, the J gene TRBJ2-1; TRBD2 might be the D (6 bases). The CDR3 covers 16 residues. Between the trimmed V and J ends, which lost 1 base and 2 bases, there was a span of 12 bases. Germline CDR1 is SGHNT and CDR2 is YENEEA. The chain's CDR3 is CASSLGGEVAYNEQFF. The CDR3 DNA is TGTGCCAGCAGCTTAGGGGGGGAGGTCGCCTACAATGAGCAGTTCTTC.

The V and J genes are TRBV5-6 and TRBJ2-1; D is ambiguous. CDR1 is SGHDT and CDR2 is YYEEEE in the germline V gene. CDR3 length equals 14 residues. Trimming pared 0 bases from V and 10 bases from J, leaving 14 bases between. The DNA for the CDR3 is TGTGCCAGCAGCTTGGTAGGATCCTTCAGGGAGCAGTTCTTC. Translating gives CASSLVGSFREQFF. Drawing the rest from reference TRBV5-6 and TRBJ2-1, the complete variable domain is DAGVTQSPTHLIKTRGQQVTLRCSPKSGHDTVSWYQQALGQGPQFIFQYYEEEERQRGNFPDRFSGHQFPNYSSELNVNALLLGDSALYLCASSLVGSFREQFFGPGTRLTVL.

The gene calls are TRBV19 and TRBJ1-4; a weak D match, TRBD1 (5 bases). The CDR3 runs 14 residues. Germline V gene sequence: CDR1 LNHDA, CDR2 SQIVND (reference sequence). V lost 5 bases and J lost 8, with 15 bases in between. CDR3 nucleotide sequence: TGTGCCAGTAGTCGGGGGTTCCTTGGGGAAAAACTGTTTTTT. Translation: CASSRGFLGEKLFF.

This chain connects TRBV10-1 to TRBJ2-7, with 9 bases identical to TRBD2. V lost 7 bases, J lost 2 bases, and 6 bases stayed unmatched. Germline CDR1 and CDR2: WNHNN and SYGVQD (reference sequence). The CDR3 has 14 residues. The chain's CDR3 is CASTPLAGPYEQYF. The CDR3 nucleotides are TGCGCCAGCACCCCTCTAGCGGGACCCTACGAGCAGTACTTC.

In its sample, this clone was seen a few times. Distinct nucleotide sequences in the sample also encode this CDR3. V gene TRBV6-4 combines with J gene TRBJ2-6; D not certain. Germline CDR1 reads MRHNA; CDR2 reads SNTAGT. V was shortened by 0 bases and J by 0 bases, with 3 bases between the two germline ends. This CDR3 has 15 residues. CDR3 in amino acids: CASSDSSSGANVLTF. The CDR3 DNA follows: TGTGCCAGCAGTGACTCCAGCTCTGGGGCCAACGTCCTGACTTTC.